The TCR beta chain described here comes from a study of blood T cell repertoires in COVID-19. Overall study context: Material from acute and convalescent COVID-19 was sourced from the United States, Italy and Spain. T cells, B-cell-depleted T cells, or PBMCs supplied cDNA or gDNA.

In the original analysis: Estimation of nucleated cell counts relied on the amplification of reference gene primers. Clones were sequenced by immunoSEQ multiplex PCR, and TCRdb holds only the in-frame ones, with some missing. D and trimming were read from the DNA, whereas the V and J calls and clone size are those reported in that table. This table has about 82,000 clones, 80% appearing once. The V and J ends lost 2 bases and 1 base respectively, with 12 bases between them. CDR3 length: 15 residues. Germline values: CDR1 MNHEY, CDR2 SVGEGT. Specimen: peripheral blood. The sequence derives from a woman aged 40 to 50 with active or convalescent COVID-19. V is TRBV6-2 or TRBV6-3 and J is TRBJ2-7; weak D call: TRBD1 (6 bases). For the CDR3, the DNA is TGTGCCAGCAGTTACGTCGGGACACCATCCTACGAGCAGTACTTC. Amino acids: CASSYVGTPSYEQYF.